This record concerns one T cell receptor (beta chain) sequence. The data belong to a study of blood T cell repertoires in COVID-19. Turning to the study itself: Whether acute or convalescent, the COVID-19 samples came from the United States, Italy and Spain. Nucleic acid was either cDNA or gDNA, and it came from T cells, B-cell-depleted T cells, or PBMCs.

Study processing details: Amplifying reference gene primers gave estimates of nucleated cell counts. The data were produced by immunoSEQ multiplex PCR, yet TCRdb's version contains in-frame clones alone and is incomplete. V and J calls and clone size are given by that table; D and trimming were obtained from the DNA. The sample consists of some 90,000 clones, 89% of them appearing once. Looked up from germline, CDR1 is MNHEY and CDR2 is SVGEGT. CDR3 length: 20 residues. V shed 0 bases, J shed 5 bases, and the junction held 15 bases outside the gene matches. The V and J genes are TRBV6-2 or TRBV6-3 and TRBJ2-1; 11 bases agree with TRBD2. This clonotype was obtained from a woman of 80 years or more with active COVID-19. The sequencing input was peripheral blood. The CDR3 loop reads CASSYSRPGTSGRFNNEQFF. In DNA form, the CDR3 reads TGTGCCAGCAGTTACTCGAGGCCAGGGACTAGCGGACGATTTAACAATGAGCAGTTCTTC.